This entry lists 27 T cell receptor beta chains sequenced from one sample in a study of blood T cell repertoires in COVID-19. Profiled with immunoSEQ multiplex PCR; TCRdb holds only in-frame clones, not every one. The table includes 200,000 to 300,000 clones, more than 85% detected once. The material sequenced was peripheral blood. The source is a woman aged 60 to 75 with COVID-19, enrolled during active disease.

This clone was seen just once. V and J are TRBV11-2 and TRBJ2-7, with D possibly TRBD2 on 7 matching bases. Germline V gene sequence: CDR1 SGHAT, CDR2 FQNNGV. There are 15 residues in the CDR3. Trimming cost V 5 bases and J 0 bases, with 14 bases left between them. CDR3 coding DNA: TGTGCCAGCAGCGTGGAGGGGGGGGACTCCTACGAGCAGTACTTC. Encoded protein: CASSVEGGDSYEQYF.

CDR3 sequence reads: CASSRTSGTGTDTQYF. For the CDR3, the DNA is TGCGCCAGCAGCCGGACTAGCGGGACCGGAACCGATACGCAGTATTTT. This sequence joins TRBV5-1 and TRBJ2-3; 12 nucleotides agree with TRBD2. The CDR3 spans 16 residues. The germline V gene has CDR1 SGHRS and CDR2 YFSETQ. V shed 4 bases and J 6 bases; nucleotides not matched to a gene: 9.

Here the CDR3 DNA reads TGTGCCAGTAGTATGGGCGGGGGTAATGAAAAACTGTTTTTT. Its translation is CASSMGGGNEKLFF. The chain combines TRBV19 with TRBJ1-4; D might be TRBD1 (5 bases). The CDR3 is 14 amino acids. Germline lookup yields CDR1 LNHDA and CDR2 SQIVND (reference sequence). Trimming removed 3 bases from V and 4 bases from J, with 9 bases in between.

V and J are TRBV4-2 and TRBJ2-3, with D maybe TRBD2 (6 bases). Germline CDR1 is LGHNA and CDR2 is YNFKEQ. The CDR3 length is 13 residues. Deletions cut 5 bases from V and 2 bases from J, with 8 bases between. The CDR3 reads CASSKGLTDTQYF. In DNA form, the CDR3 reads TGTGCCAGCAGCAAGGGACTCACAGATACGCAGTATTTT.

This sequence joins TRBV27 and TRBJ2-3; D gene ambiguous. Trimming left V 5 bases short and J 5 bases short, with 5 bases between. The CDR3 extends over 11 amino acids. Per germline, CDR1 MNHEY and CDR2 SMNVEV (reference sequence). The CDR3, as DNA: TGTGCCAGCAGTGCCAGAGATACGCAGTATTTT. It translates to CASSARDTQYF.

V usage is TRBV5-5 and J usage is TRBJ2-5; no firm D call. CDR1 SGHKS and CDR2 YYEKEE come from the germline V gene (reference sequence). Trimming pared 4 bases from V and 5 bases from J, leaving 18 bases between. CDR3 size: 15 residues. The CDR3 DNA reads as TGTGCCAGCAGCGTAAACGTGGAGAGGCGGGAGACCCAGTACTTC. Amino acid sequence: CASSVNVERRETQYF.

The chain has TRBV4-1 and TRBJ1-6; the D is unclear. The V gene lost 1 base and the J gene lost 7 bases, with 17 bases spanning the gap. The CDR3 has 17 residues. Germline loops: CDR1 MGHRA, CDR2 YSYEKL. CDR3 bases: TGCGCCAGCAGCCAAGTTCTGTTCCCCGCGGGGAATTCACCCCTCCACTTT. Translated: CASSQVLFPAGNSPLHF.

A single count supports this clone. This sequence joins TRBV27 and TRBJ2-3; TRBD2 aligns across 10 bases. The junction had 15 bases not matched to a gene; V was cut back by 5 bases and J by 10 bases. The germline gives CDR1 MNHEY, CDR2 SMNVEV (reference sequence). CDR3 length: 16 amino acids. Here the CDR3 reads CASSTWTSGGAGSQYF. The CDR3 DNA follows: TGTGCCAGCAGTACCTGGACTAGCGGTGGAGCGGGGTCGCAGTATTTT.

This rearrangement joins TRBV10-3 to TRBJ2-5, with 7 nucleotides matching TRBD1. Trimming took 6 bases from V and 3 from J; bases not matched to a gene: 4. CDR1 is ENHRY, CDR2 SYGVKD, per germline. CDR3 length equals 13 residues. CDR3 coding DNA: TGTGCCATCAGACCCGACAGGGAAGAGACCCAGTACTTC. Encoded protein: CAIRPDREETQYF.

V gene TRBV18 combines with J gene TRBJ1-2, with D possibly being TRBD1 (6 bases). V gave up 2 bases and J gave up 5 bases, with 9 bases separating them. This CDR3 comprises 13 residues. CDR1 KGHSH and CDR2 LQKENI come from the germline V gene. The CDR3 DNA follows: TGTGCCAGCTCACCAAGGGGGTTTTATGGCTACACCTTC. This encodes CASSPRGFYGYTF. Complete variable domain (other parts from reference TRBV18 and TRBJ1-2): NAGVMQNPRHLVRRRGQEARLRCSPMKGHSHVYWYRQLPEEGLKFMVYLQKENIIDESGMPKERFSAEFPKEGPSILRIQQVVRGDSAAYFCASSPRGFYGYTFGSGTRLTVV.

The rearrangement joins TRBV18 to TRBJ2-5; D uncertain. V shed 4 bases and J shed 5 bases, with 11 bases lying between them. The germline V gene has CDR1 KGHSH and CDR2 LQKENI. The CDR3 runs 13 residues. The CDR3 protein is CASSLYTEETQYF. The CDR3 coding sequence is TGTGCCAGCTCACTCTACACGGAGGAGACCCAGTACTTC.

The chain has TRBV27 and TRBJ2-2, with 11 bases identical to TRBD2. The CDR3 has 15 residues. V shed 7 bases, J shed 6 bases, and the junction held 7 bases outside the gene matches. CDR1 is MNHEY, CDR2 SMNVEV, per germline (reference sequence). The CDR3 here is CASTSLAGVAGELFF. CDR3 bases: TGTGCCAGCACCTCACTAGCGGGAGTCGCCGGGGAGCTGTTTTTT.

This rearrangement joins TRBV28 to TRBJ1-6; possibly TRBD1 for D (6 bases). V lost 5 bases to trimming and J lost 9 bases, with 17 bases between them. The CDR3 is 15 amino acids. CDR1 is MDHEN, CDR2 SYDVKM, per germline. The CDR3 DNA reads TGTGCCAGCAGTCCAAGGGGACAAGGGATTTCACCCCTCCACTTT. It specifies CASSPRGQGISPLHF.

The chain joins TRBV5-1 to TRBJ2-3; TRBD2 agrees at 11 bases. This CDR3 is 17 amino acids long. Germline V gene data show CDR1 as SGHRS and CDR2 as YFSETQ. V lost 1 base and J lost 3; bases outside the gene matches: 7. CDR3 amino acids: CASSLFIAGGPTDTQYF. The CDR3, as DNA: TGCGCCAGCAGCTTGTTCATAGCGGGAGGGCCGACAGATACGCAGTATTTT.

The chain combines TRBV6-2 or TRBV6-3 with TRBJ1-2, with 9 bases matching TRBD1. CDR1 is MNHEY, CDR2 SVGEGT, per germline. Trimming cost V 2 bases and J 13 bases; bases outside gene matches: 14. The CDR3 loop spans 15 amino acids. DNA of the CDR3: TGTGCCAGCAGTTACGAGTTCGGGACAGGGAGGGCCCTCACCTTC. Its translation is CASSYEFGTGRALTF.

This chain links TRBV6-5 with TRBJ2-1; TRBD1 agrees at 9 bases. V dropped 6 bases and J dropped 6; count of bases not matched to a gene: 3. CDR1 and CDR2 (germline): MNHEY, SVGAGI. The CDR3 extends over 13 amino acids. The CDR3 region is CASSRDRVNEQFF. The CDR3 DNA reads TGTGCCAGCAGCCGGGACAGGGTCAATGAGCAGTTCTTC.

The V call is TRBV6-5, the J call TRBJ2-2, with D perhaps TRBD1 (5 bases). Trimming stripped 1 base from V and 4 bases from J, with 10 bases between. There are 15 residues in the CDR3. Germline CDR1 is MNHEY and CDR2 is SVGAGI. This CDR3 is CASSYWVGLTGELFF. The DNA of the CDR3 is TGTGCCAGCAGTTACTGGGTGGGGCTCACCGGGGAGCTGTTTTTT.

V is TRBV29-1 and J is TRBJ2-1; the match to TRBD2 covers 14 bases. The CDR3 length is 14 residues. Losses at the gene ends were 6 bases for V and 8 bases for J; bases not matched to a gene: 6. Germline loops: CDR1 SQVTM, CDR2 ANQGSEA. CDR3 amino acids: CSVAGLAGGHEQFF. CDR3 DNA: TGCAGCGTGGCAGGACTAGCGGGAGGCCATGAGCAGTTCTTC.

The chain links TRBV2 to TRBJ1-6; TRBD1 is a possible D gene (5 bases). Germline V CDR1 and CDR2: SNHLY, FYNNEI. The CDR3 loop spans 15 amino acids. The ends were cut back, 3 bases at V and 6 bases at J, with 12 bases in the middle. The CDR3: CASSEGRARNSPLHF. CDR3 coding DNA: TGTGCCAGCAGTGAGGGCAGGGCACGTAATTCACCCCTCCACTTT. Full variable domain (remainder filled in from reference TRBV2 and TRBJ1-6): EPEVTQTPSHQVTQMGQEVILRCVPISNHLYFYWYRQILGQKVEFLVSFYNNEISEKSEIFDDQFSVERPDGSNFTLKIRSTKLEDSAMYFCASSEGRARNSPLHFGNGTRLTVT.

This sequence joins TRBV25-1 and TRBJ1-5; 10 bases fit TRBD1. The CDR3 has 16 amino acids. Germline V gene lookup returns CDR1 MGHDK and CDR2 SYGVNS. With V trimmed by 6 bases and J by 1 base, 6 bases remained unmatched. The CDR3 here is CASSRQGAGSNQPQHF. The CDR3 region has the DNA TGTGCCAGCAGCCGACAGGGGGCAGGGAGCAATCAGCCCCAGCATTTT. Drawing the rest from reference TRBV25-1 and TRBJ1-5, the complete variable domain is EADIYQTPRYLVIGTGKKITLECSQTMGHDKMYWYQQDPGMELHLIHYSYGVNSTEKGDLSSESTVSRIRTEHFPLTLESARPSHTSQYLCASSRQGAGSNQPQHFGDGTRLSIL.

V usage is TRBV30 and J usage is TRBJ1-2; D remains ambiguous. From germline, CDR1 is GTSNPN and CDR2 SVGIG (reference sequence). Trimming shortened V by 0 bases and J by 8 bases, and 10 bases separated the two germline ends. The CDR3 covers 12 residues. The DNA for the CDR3 is TGTGCCTGGAGTGTACAACAGCAAGGCTACACCTTC. Translated: CAWSVQQQGYTF.

V gene TRBV4-1 combines with J gene TRBJ2-1, with TRBD2 matching over 8 bases. The germline gives CDR1 MGHRA, CDR2 YSYEKL. V was clipped by 1 base and J by 8 bases; unmatched bases: 16. This CDR3 region has 18 residues. The CDR3 DNA follows: TGCGCCAGCAGCCAAGGGCCCAAAACTAGCGGTACCGATCATGAGCAGTTCTTC. This translates into CASSQGPKTSGTDHEQFF.

The V gene is TRBV5-4, the J gene TRBJ2-5, with 9 bases matching TRBD2. The CDR3 is made up of 15 amino acids. CDR1 SGHNT and CDR2 YYREEE come from the germline V gene (reference sequence). V shed 4 bases and J 5 bases; nucleotides not matched to a gene: 9. CDR3 in DNA: TGTGCCAGCAGCACCTCTAGCGGGAAAGAGGAGACCCAGTACTTC. Protein product: CASSTSSGKEETQYF.

The chain employs TRBV5-1 and TRBJ1-2, with TRBD1 as a possible D gene (5 bases). This CDR3 comprises 16 residues. Germline assignment: CDR1 SGHRS and CDR2 YFSETQ. Trimming removed 4 bases from V and 0 bases from J, with 16 bases in between. CDR3 sequence reads: CASSRGTGSTNYGYTF. The CDR3 DNA reads TGCGCCAGCAGCCGAGGAACAGGTTCGACTAACTATGGCTACACCTTC.

The rearrangement uses TRBV3-1 (or the pseudogene TRBV3-2) and TRBJ1-2, with 9 bases that match TRBD1. V was pared by 5 bases and J by 4 bases, with 2 bases of the junction left unmatched. The CDR3 covers 13 residues. The germline CDR1 and CDR2 sequences are LGHDT and YNNKEL (reference sequence). CDR3 in DNA: TGTGCCAGCAGCACGGACAGGGGCTATGGCTACACCTTC. This sequence encodes CASSTDRGYGYTF.

V gene TRBV6-2 or TRBV6-3 combines with J gene TRBJ2-2, with 8 bases fitting TRBD1. Germline lookup yields CDR1 MNHEY and CDR2 SVGEGT. The V gene end was trimmed by 6 bases and the J gene end by 0 bases; junction bases not matched to a gene: 6. The CDR3 has 16 amino acids. The CDR3 DNA is TGTGCCAGCAGCCCTCCAGGGGGCGCGAACACCGGGGAGCTGTTTTTT. Protein product: CASSPPGGANTGELFF.

The gene calls are TRBV9 and TRBJ2-7, with D perhaps matching TRBD2 (7 bases). Germline V lookup: CDR1 SGDLS, CDR2 YYNGEE. V shed 4 bases and J shed 5 bases, with 16 bases lying between them. This CDR3 spans 14 amino acids. CDR3 coding DNA: TGTGCCAGCAGCCCCGGGGGGCTGGGCCACGAGCAGTACTTC. This gives the protein CASSPGGLGHEQYF. Full variable domain (missing parts from reference TRBV9 and TRBJ2-7): DSGVTQTPKHLITATGQRVTLRCSPRSGDLSVYWYQQSLDQGLQFLIQYYNGEERAKGNILERFSAQQFPDLHSELNLSSLELGDSALYFCASSPGGLGHEQYFGPGTRLTVT.